A single sample gave rise to the 5 T cell receptor beta chains below, sequenced in a study of cytomegalovirus exposure and HLA in healthy donors. The primer mix had 60 Vbeta and 13 Jbeta primers. TCRdb's table, derived via immunoSEQ multiplex PCR, lists solely in-frame clones and lacks some. Altogether fewer than 250,000 clones are present, about 84% being singletons, with the ten largest covering approximately 14%. Material: PBMCs. These receptors were collected from a woman aged 25 to 39 in good health and CMV-seropositive.

The V gene is TRBV14, the J gene TRBJ1-6; possible D gene TRBD1, 5 bases. Germline CDR1 and CDR2: SGHDN and FVKESK. The length of the CDR3 is 15 residues. V dropped 4 bases and J dropped 5 bases, with 12 bases sitting between them. The CDR3 region is CASSPLGGDNSPLHF. CDR3 sequence (DNA): TGTGCCAGCAGCCCCCTGGGAGGGGATAATTCACCCCTCCACTTT.

This clone was recorded once. The genes are TRBV7-2 and TRBJ2-7, with a tentative D call TRBD2 (6 bases). The CDR3 loop spans 15 amino acids. CDR1 is SGHTA and CDR2 is FQGNSA in the germline V gene. V was trimmed by 1 base and J by 6 bases, leaving 16 bases between them. Here the CDR3 reads CASSLGGDWGSEQYF. The CDR3 nucleotides read TGTGCCAGCAGCTTAGGGGGGGACTGGGGATCCGAGCAGTACTTC.

This chain connects TRBV19 to TRBJ2-3; D is ambiguous. Germline CDR1 LNHDA, CDR2 SQIVND (reference sequence). With 4 bases removed from V and 6 bases from J, the gap between germline ends came to 5 bases. This CDR3 has 11 amino acids. The DNA for the CDR3 is TGTGCCAGTAGTACCACTGATACGCAGTATTTT. This sequence encodes CASSTTDTQYF.

V usage is TRBV5-4 and J usage is TRBJ1-1; 7 nucleotides line up with TRBD1. The CDR3 extends over 14 amino acids. From germline, CDR1 is SGHNT and CDR2 YYREEE (reference sequence). V gave up 3 bases and J gave up 1 base; unmatched junction bases: 3. Here the CDR3 reads CASSWGQTNTEAFF. The CDR3 DNA sequence: TGTGCCAGCAGCTGGGGACAGACGAACACTGAAGCTTTCTTT.

This chain uses TRBV5-1 with TRBJ1-2; possible D gene TRBD1, 6 bases. Deletions cut 4 bases from V and 1 base from J, with 14 bases between. Germline CDR1 and CDR2: SGHRS and YFSETQ. The CDR3 runs 15 residues. CDR3 nucleotide sequence: TGCGCCAGCAGCATTACAGGGAACCTTAACTATGGCTACACCTTC. It codes for CASSITGNLNYGYTF.